Presented here are 28 T cell receptor beta chains from one specimen sequenced in a study of beta chain features in type 1 diabetes. Expressed TCRB transcripts were sequenced after all isolated RNA was converted to cDNA. Profiled with immunoSEQ multiplex PCR; TCRdb holds only in-frame clones, not every one. The table includes over 150,000 clones, around 8% detected once. The sequenced material came from central memory CD4+ T cells from blood. These TCRs come from a man between 18 and 35 years old in good health.

This clone was picked up a small number of times. The J gene is TRBJ2-5, the V gene TRBV30, with 10 bases lining up with TRBD2. The assigned J gene may be wrong: the sequence end matches TRBJ2-7 better. The germline gives CDR1 GTSNPN, CDR2 SVGIG (reference sequence). The CDR3 is 14 amino acids. The chain's CDR3 is CAWKPSGSSYEQYF. The DNA for the CDR3 is TGTGCCTGGAAGCCTAGCGGGAGCTCCTACGAGCAGTACTTC.

This clone appeared many times. This chain uses TRBV4-3 with TRBJ2-3; possibly TRBD2 for D (6 bases). CDR1 LGHNA and CDR2 YSLEER come from the germline V gene. This CDR3 is built from 15 residues. The V gene lost 0 bases and the J gene lost 4 bases, with 11 bases spanning the gap. This CDR3 reads CASSQDRGTADTQYF. The CDR3 DNA is TGCGCCAGCAGCCAAGATCGGGGGACGGCAGATACGCAGTATTTT.

In its sample, this clone was seen many times. The chain carries TRBV5-1 and TRBJ2-5; D may be TRBD2 (6 bases). The CDR3 spans 14 residues. With 5 bases removed from V and 5 bases from J, the gap between germline ends came to 16 bases. Germline CDR1 is SGHRS and CDR2 is YFSETQ. The CDR3 sequence: CASRGGTGRETQYF. For the CDR3, the DNA is TGCGCCAGCAGAGGAGGGACCGGAAGGGAGACCCAGTACTTC.

In its sample, this clone was seen a few times. The chain has TRBV5-1 and TRBJ1-1; maybe TRBD1 (5 bases). Between the trimmed V and J ends, which lost 4 bases and 1 base, there was a span of 11 bases. This CDR3 is built from 14 residues. Germline V gene sequence: CDR1 SGHRS, CDR2 YFSETQ. The CDR3 reads CASSVDSGNTEAFF. CDR3 in DNA: TGCGCCAGCAGCGTAGACAGTGGGAACACTGAAGCTTTCTTT.

V gene TRBV5-1 combines with J gene TRBJ2-5, with D tentatively TRBD1 (5 bases). The V gene's germline CDR1 is SGHRS and CDR2 YFSETQ. The CDR3 is 14 residues long. Trimming cost V 7 bases and J 9 bases, with 22 bases left between them. The CDR3 sequence: CASGPGQSGVAQYF. The DNA for the CDR3 is TGCGCCAGCGGCCCCGGACAAAGTGGGGTGGCCCAGTACTTC.

A few counts support this clone. The chain links TRBV7-6 to TRBJ2-2, with D hard to call. This CDR3 contains 15 residues. CDR1 and CDR2 (germline): SGHVS, FNYEAQ. V was trimmed by 2 bases and J by 5 bases, leaving 12 bases between them. This CDR3 reads CASSLLAGFTGELFF. In DNA, the CDR3 is TGTGCCAGCAGCTTACTGGCAGGTTTTACCGGGGAGCTGTTTTTT.

In DNA form, the CDR3 reads TGTGCCGGGAAAGTGGGGAGGGGCGAGCAGTACTTC. Encoded protein: CAGKVGRGEQYF. The chain carries TRBV5-8 and TRBJ2-7, with 7 positions matching TRBD2. Germline values: CDR1 SGHTS, CDR2 YDEGEE. The CDR3 consists of 12 residues. V was clipped by 10 bases and J by 6 bases; unmatched bases: 10.

V is TRBV2 and J is TRBJ1-5, with 7 bases lining up with TRBD1. The length of the CDR3 is 15 residues. Germline CDR1 reads SNHLY; CDR2 reads FYNNEI. V lost 4 bases to trimming and J lost 5 bases; unmatched junction nucleotides: 8. The DNA for the CDR3 is TGTGCCAGCAGTGCGACAGGGAGAGAAGATCAGCCCCAGCATTTT. The encoded protein is CASSATGREDQPQHF. Looking up the rest from reference TRBV2 and TRBJ1-5 gives the full variable domain: EPEVTQTPSHQVTQMGQEVILRCVPISNHLYFYWYRQILGQKVEFLVSFYNNEISEKSEIFDDQFSVERPDGSNFTLKIRSTKLEDSAMYFCASSATGREDQPQHFGDGTRLSIL.

The gene calls are TRBV29-1 and TRBJ1-2; no firm D call. V was pared by 4 bases and J by 4 bases, with 10 bases between. Germline values: CDR1 SQVTM, CDR2 ANQGSEA. The CDR3 is made up of 12 amino acids. The CDR3 bases are TGCAGCGTTGGTGTAGCAACCTATGGCTACACCTTC. It codes for CSVGVATYGYTF. Full variable domain (outside the CDR3, taken from reference TRBV29-1 and TRBJ1-2): SAVISQKPSRDICQRGTSLTIQCQVDSQVTMMFWYRQQPGQSLTLIATANQGSEATYESGFVIDKFPISRPNLTFSTLTVSNMSPEDSSIYLCSVGVATYGYTFGSGTRLTVV.

This clone was picked up many times. The rearrangement joins TRBV6-6 to TRBJ2-1; 7 positions agree with TRBD1. V trimming: 6 bases; J trimming: 9 bases; junction bases outside the gene matches: 8. Germline V CDR1 and CDR2: MNHNY, SVGAGI (reference sequence). The CDR3 has 13 amino acids. The CDR3 loop is CASRLPQGVEQFF. For the CDR3, the DNA is TGTGCCAGCAGATTACCTCAGGGGGTTGAGCAGTTCTTC.

The chain carries TRBV10-3 and TRBJ2-7, with D possibly TRBD2 on 5 matching bases. Trimming took off 2 bases at V and 5 bases at J, with 10 bases between the two ends. Looked up from germline, CDR1 is ENHRY and CDR2 is SYGVKD. CDR3 size: 13 residues. Here the CDR3 DNA reads TGTGCCATCAGTGAGCAGGACGGGAACGAGCAGTACTTC. Translated: CAISEQDGNEQYF.

This clone has only a few counts. The rearrangement joins TRBV28 to TRBJ1-2; D remains unclear. The V gene lost 7 bases and the J gene lost 5 bases, with 11 bases spanning the gap. Germline-derived CDR1 and CDR2 are MDHEN and SYDVKM. The CDR3 extends over 12 amino acids. The CDR3 sequence: CASTTSRYGYTF. CDR3 bases: TGTGCCAGCACTACGTCCCGGTATGGCTACACCTTC.

This clone was seen only a few times. V usage is TRBV7-2 and J usage is TRBJ2-7; 14 positions match TRBD2. This CDR3 comprises 17 residues. With V trimmed by 5 bases and J by 2 bases, 8 bases remained unmatched. The V gene's germline CDR1 is SGHTA and CDR2 FQGNSA. The CDR3: CASSPGTSGSLAYEQYF. The CDR3 DNA reads TGTGCCAGCAGCCCCGGGACTAGCGGGAGCCTTGCCTACGAGCAGTACTTC.

V is TRBV5-1 and J is TRBJ2-2; D is perhaps TRBD1 (6 bases). This CDR3 contains 15 residues. V was pared by 2 bases and J by 1 base, with 9 bases between. Germline V gives CDR1 SGHRS, CDR2 YFSETQ. CDR3 nucleotides: TGCGCCAGCAGCTTAGGGACACAGAACACCGGGGAGCTGTTTTTT. Amino acid sequence: CASSLGTQNTGELFF.

CDR3 sequence reads: CASSERGGTYNEQFF. DNA for the CDR3: TGTGCCAGCAGTGAACGGGGGGGAACTTACAATGAGCAGTTCTTC. The gene calls are TRBV2 and TRBJ2-1; 8 positions match TRBD2. CDR1 and CDR2 from the germline V gene are SNHLY and FYNNEI. V was clipped by 2 bases and J by 4 bases; unmatched bases: 4. The CDR3 has 15 amino acids.

The genes are TRBV6-5 and TRBJ2-2, with D perhaps matching TRBD2 (5 bases). The CDR3 totals 14 residues. The germline gives CDR1 MNHEY, CDR2 SVGAGI. Trimming cost V 3 bases and J 5 bases, with 10 bases left between them. CDR3 protein: CASSYGSGTGELFF. CDR3 coding DNA: TGTGCCAGCAGTTATGGATCGGGGACCGGGGAGCTGTTTTTT.

The chain carries TRBV14 and TRBJ2-2, with D tentatively TRBD2 (5 bases). The CDR3 loop spans 14 amino acids. Trimming stripped 6 bases from V and 4 bases from J, with 12 bases between. Germline values: CDR1 SGHDN, CDR2 FVKESK. CDR3 protein: CASRQRSGTGELFF. The CDR3 DNA sequence: TGTGCCAGCAGACAACGAAGCGGCACCGGGGAGCTGTTTTTT.

In nucleotides, the CDR3 is TGTGCCAGCACTCAAACCCGGGCGGGAGGCCCGGAGACCCAGTACTTC. Translation: CASTQTRAGGPETQYF. The rearrangement links TRBV7-2 to TRBJ2-5; TRBD2 aligns across 8 bases. V lost 7 bases to trimming and J lost 5 bases; unmatched junction nucleotides: 15. Looked up from germline, CDR1 is SGHTA and CDR2 is FQGNSA. The CDR3 is 16 residues long.

The J gene is TRBJ2-5, the V gene TRBV19; D ambiguous. This CDR3 region has 11 residues. V was cut by 5 bases and J by 4 bases, with 5 bases left in between. The V gene's germline CDR1 is LNHDA and CDR2 SQIVND (reference sequence). The CDR3 spells CASSSRETQYF. In DNA form, the CDR3 reads TGTGCCAGTAGTTCTCGAGAGACCCAGTACTTC. The variable domain in full, completed from reference TRBV19 and TRBJ2-5, reads DGGITQSPKYLFRKEGQNVTLSCEQNLNHDAMYWYRQDPGQGLRLIYYSQIVNDFQKGDIAEGYSVSREKKESFPLTVTSAQKNPTAFYLCASSSRETQYFGPGTRLLVL.

This clone has a handful of counts. This sequence joins TRBV6-5 and TRBJ2-3; 8 bases are a match to TRBD1. Germline CDR1 reads MNHEY; CDR2 reads SVGAGI. This CDR3 contains 14 residues. With 6 bases clipped from V and 3 bases from J, the junction kept 5 bases outside the gene matches. In nucleotides, the CDR3 is TGTGCCAGCAGCACTGGGACAGGAACAGATACGCAGTATTTT. Translating gives CASSTGTGTDTQYF.

The chain employs TRBV9 and TRBJ2-3, with 8 bases that match TRBD1. The CDR3 loop spans 14 amino acids. Germline V gene lookup returns CDR1 SGDLS and CDR2 YYNGEE. The J segment lost 4 bases and the V segment lost 4 bases, leaving 5 bases of the junction unmatched. In DNA, the CDR3 is TGTGCCAGCAGCTACGGACAGGGCGCAGATACGCAGTATTTT. This codes for CASSYGQGADTQYF.

The chain has TRBV9 and TRBJ2-3; D not certain. This CDR3 comprises 13 residues. Trimming left V 3 bases short and J 0 bases short, with 5 bases between. Per germline, CDR1 SGDLS and CDR2 YYNGEE. CDR3 residues: CASSAYSTDTQYF. CDR3 nucleotide sequence: TGTGCCAGCAGCGCCTACAGCACAGATACGCAGTATTTT.

V is TRBV7-9 and J is TRBJ1-4; 7 bases line up with TRBD1. The CDR3 is 15 amino acids. V trimming: 2 bases; J trimming: 4 bases; junction bases outside the gene matches: 4. Per germline, CDR1 SEHNR and CDR2 FQNEAQ (reference sequence). The CDR3 loop reads CASSLSTGVNEKLFF. The CDR3 DNA follows: TGTGCCAGCAGCTTATCAACAGGGGTTAATGAAAAACTGTTTTTT.

A few counts support this clone. The chain is built from TRBV5-8 and TRBJ2-3; 7 bases agree with TRBD1. V was clipped by 5 bases and J by 6 bases; unmatched bases: 6. The germline CDR1 and CDR2 sequences are SGHTS and YDEGEE. The CDR3 spans 13 residues. The CDR3 coding sequence is TGTGCCAGCAGACGTACAGGGGTGGATACGCAGTATTTT. Amino acid sequence: CASRRTGVDTQYF.

The chain uses TRBV7-9 and TRBJ2-3; D not resolved. The length of the CDR3 is 13 residues. CDR1 SEHNR and CDR2 FQNEAQ come from the germline V gene (reference sequence). The V end was cut by 1 base, the J end by 6 bases, with 8 bases between. DNA for the CDR3: TGTGCCAGCAGCTTAGGCGTACGGGATACGCAGTATTTT. This codes for CASSLGVRDTQYF.

The sample holds many counts of this clone. The chain links TRBV28 to TRBJ2-1, with D maybe TRBD1 (5 bases). V lost 6 bases to trimming and J lost 6 bases, with 12 bases between them. Germline V CDR1 and CDR2: MDHEN, SYDVKM. The length of the CDR3 is 13 residues. CDR3 DNA sequence: TGTGCCAGCAGACAACAGGTTACCAATGAGCAGTTCTTC. Amino acid sequence: CASRQQVTNEQFF. Complete variable domain (other parts from reference TRBV28 and TRBJ2-1): DVKVTQSSRYLVKRTGEKVFLECVQDMDHENMFWYRQDPGLGLRLIYFSYDVKMKEKGDIPEGYSVSREKKERFSLILESASTNQTSMYLCASRQQVTNEQFFGPGTRLTVL.

The V gene is TRBV2, the J gene TRBJ1-2; TRBD1 matches 7 bases. Germline lookup yields CDR1 SNHLY and CDR2 FYNNEI. The trim removed 1 base at V and 4 bases at J, leaving 15 bases unmatched. The CDR3 runs to 18 residues. The CDR3 is CASSEGVGWTGPSYGYTF. In DNA form, the CDR3 reads TGTGCCAGCAGTGAAGGGGTGGGATGGACAGGTCCCAGCTATGGCTACACCTTC.

This clone was seen many times. The J gene is TRBJ2-5, the V gene TRBV6-1; D not resolved. V lost 2 bases and J lost 2, with 9 bases in between. This CDR3 region has 14 residues. Germline loops: CDR1 MNHNS, CDR2 SASEGT. The chain's CDR3 is CASSELGVQETQYF. CDR3 DNA: TGTGCCAGCAGTGAATTGGGCGTTCAAGAGACCCAGTACTTC.